These 16 T cell receptor beta chains were sequenced from one sample in a study of response to subunit inactivated influenza vaccine. TCRdb analysed the RT-PCR reads with MiXCR anew, one entry per CDR3 protein. The sample yields roughly 790,000 distinct CDR3 sequences, roughly 20% seen once. The material was PBMCs from blood, obtained more than 4 days after vaccination. The receptor source for this set is a man in his fifties who received an inactivated influenza vaccine.

This sequence joins TRBV15 and TRBJ2-1; 7 bases agree with TRBD1. CDR3 length equals 15 residues. V lost 5 bases, J lost 8 bases, and 12 bases stayed unmatched. Germline CDR1 and CDR2: LNHNV and YYDKDF (reference sequence). The CDR3: CATSYLDRVIDEQFF. In DNA form, the CDR3 reads TGTGCCACCAGCTACCTTGACAGGGTCATCGATGAGCAGTTCTTC.

This clonotype came up a few times. This chain joins TRBV12-3 or TRBV12-4 and TRBJ1-1; tentative D call: TRBD1 (5 bases). V was shortened by 3 bases and J by 4 bases, with 15 bases between the two germline ends. The CDR3 extends over 15 amino acids. CDR3 region: CASSFAGQRGTEAFF. The CDR3, as DNA: TGTGCCAGCAGTTTCGCGGGGCAACGGGGCACTGAAGCTTTCTTT.

This clonotype was counted between two and nine times. The V gene is TRBV5-1, the J gene TRBJ2-1; 8 positions match TRBD1. Trimming took 4 bases from V and 0 from J; bases not matched to a gene: 6. This CDR3 comprises 16 residues. The germline CDR1 and CDR2 sequences are SGHRS and YFSETQ. The CDR3 loop reads CASSPTGATSYNEQFF. CDR3 bases: TGCGCCAGCAGCCCGACAGGGGCCACCTCCTACAATGAGCAGTTCTTC.

This chain links TRBV7-2 with TRBJ2-3; no clear D. The V end was cut by 1 base, the J end by 4 bases, with 9 bases between. In germline, CDR1 is SGHTA, CDR2 FQGNSA. This CDR3 is built from 14 residues. This chain's CDR3 is CASSLVGRPDTQYF. CDR3 DNA: TGTGCCAGCAGCTTAGTAGGCAGGCCAGATACGCAGTATTTT. Using reference TRBV7-2 and TRBJ2-3 for the parts outside the CDR3, the full variable domain is GAGVSQSPSNKVTEKGKDVELRCDPISGHTALYWYRQSLGQGLEFLIYFQGNSAPDKSGLPSDRFSAERTGGSVSTLTIQRTQQEDSAVYLCASSLVGRPDTQYFGPGTRLTVL.

This clonotype was seen more than once but under ten times. The chain is built from TRBV6-5 and TRBJ2-7, with D tentatively TRBD1 (5 bases). Germline loops: CDR1 MNHEY, CDR2 SVGAGI. Trimming pared 0 bases from V and 3 bases from J, leaving 9 bases between. This CDR3 contains 14 residues. CDR3 in DNA: TGTGCCAGCAGTTACTCGAAAGGGGTCTACGAGCAGTACTTC. Protein sequence: CASSYSKGVYEQYF.

This clonotype was counted between two and nine times. The chain combines TRBV10-3 with TRBJ2-3, with TRBD2 identical over 7 bases. V shed 6 bases, J shed 4 bases, and the junction held 7 bases outside the gene matches. The CDR3 length is 14 residues. Germline V gives CDR1 ENHRY, CDR2 SYGVKD. The CDR3 sequence: CAISERLAPDTQYF. Here the CDR3 DNA reads TGTGCCATCAGCGAAAGACTAGCCCCAGATACGCAGTATTTT.

This clonotype occurred a few times. The chain recombines TRBV6-1 with TRBJ2-7; tentatively, D is TRBD1 or TRBD2 (5 bases each). This CDR3 has 13 amino acids. In germline, CDR1 is MNHNS, CDR2 SASEGT. V lost 4 bases to trimming and J lost 2 bases, with 9 bases between them. The CDR3, as DNA: TGTGCCAGCAGTGGGGGGATACCCTACGAGCAGTACTTC. Translated: CASSGGIPYEQYF.

In this sample, this clonotype turned up a few times. The gene calls are TRBV7-6 and TRBJ2-5; possible D gene TRBD1, 5 bases. Germline V gene lookup returns CDR1 SGHVS and CDR2 FNYEAQ. With 5 bases removed from V and 1 base from J, the gap between germline ends came to 26 bases. This CDR3 contains 19 residues. The CDR3 DNA follows: TGTGCCAGCAGCCGGTCTAAGGGCCCGGACAACCTACCCCAAGAGACCCAGTACTTC. Protein product: CASSRSKGPDNLPQETQYF. The full variable domain, completed using reference TRBV7-6 and TRBJ2-5, is GAGVSQSPRYKVTKRGQDVALRCDPISGHVSLYWYRQALGQGPEFLTYFNYEAQQDKSGLPNDRFSAERPEGSISTLTIQRTEQRDSAMYRCASSRSKGPDNLPQETQYFGPGTRLLVL.

This clonotype was seen a few times. The CDR3 region is CASSTPRAGGEQYF. For the CDR3, the DNA is TGTGCCAGCAGTACCCCCCGGGCCGGTGGAGAGCAGTACTTC. The chain uses TRBV12-3 or TRBV12-4 and TRBJ2-7, with D hard to call. This CDR3 region has 14 residues. Trimming removed 5 bases from V and 7 bases from J, with 18 bases in between.

This clonotype was found a few times. The chain joins TRBV12-3 or TRBV12-4 to TRBJ1-1; D uncertain. Trimming stripped 7 bases from V and 0 bases from J, with 9 bases between. The CDR3 is made up of 13 amino acids. CDR3 amino acids: CASKEQLNTEAFF. The CDR3 nucleotides are TGTGCCAGCAAGGAACAGCTGAACACTGAAGCTTTCTTT.

This rearrangement joins TRBV12-3 or TRBV12-4 to TRBJ2-3, with D unclear. Trimming removed 4 bases at V and 0 bases at J, with 11 bases between. This CDR3 is built from 15 residues. CDR3 in amino acids: CASSSWSVSTDTQYF. The CDR3 nucleotides read TGTGCCAGCAGTTCGTGGTCGGTCAGCACAGATACGCAGTATTTT.

The chain uses TRBV5-1 and TRBJ1-1, with D possibly TRBD1 on 6 matching bases. V was cut by 0 bases and J by 4 bases, with 16 bases left in between. Looked up from germline, CDR1 is SGHRS and CDR2 is YFSETQ. The CDR3 loop spans 16 amino acids. The CDR3 nucleotides are TGCGCCAGCAGCTTGGCGGAGACAGGACCAAGCACTGAAGCTTTCTTT. This codes for CASSLAETGPSTEAFF.

This clonotype showed up just a few times. The V and J genes are TRBV7-2 and TRBJ2-1; tentative D call: TRBD1 (6 bases). The CDR3 totals 15 residues. Germline V lookup: CDR1 SGHTA, CDR2 FQGNSA. V lost 5 bases and J lost 7, with 18 bases in between. CDR3 coding DNA: TGTGCCAGCAGCCCTTGGGGGCCAGGAGTTAATGAGCAGTTCTTC. It translates to CASSPWGPGVNEQFF.

This clonotype was found a few times. The V call is TRBV6-5, the J call TRBJ1-1; 7 bases agree with TRBD1. CDR3 size: 11 residues. Germline trimming cut 5 bases from V and 8 bases from J; bases unmatched to any gene: 2. Germline V gene lookup returns CDR1 MNHEY and CDR2 SVGAGI. The CDR3 is CASSQGQEAFF. In nucleotides, the CDR3 is TGTGCCAGCAGTCAGGGACAGGAAGCTTTCTTT.

This clonotype was picked up a small number of times. The gene calls are TRBV6-4 and TRBJ2-2; TRBD2 aligns across 10 bases. Unmatched junction bases numbered 5, after V lost 2 bases and J lost 5 bases. CDR3 length equals 16 residues. Germline CDR1 reads MRHNA; CDR2 reads SNTAGT. The CDR3 here is CASSDASGGETGELFF. The CDR3 DNA reads as TGTGCCAGCAGTGACGCTAGCGGGGGTGAGACCGGGGAGCTGTTTTTT.

This clonotype has more than one count but fewer than ten. The CDR3 region is CASSVPGRETQYF. Here the CDR3 DNA reads TGTGCCAGCAGTGTACCGGGGAGGGAGACCCAGTACTTC. The chain has TRBV12-3 or TRBV12-4 and TRBJ2-5, with D perhaps matching TRBD2 (6 bases). The CDR3 extends over 13 amino acids. The germline V and J ends were trimmed by 5 bases and 5 bases, with 12 bases remaining between them.